Each of the 10 T cell receptor beta chains below was sequenced from the same sample in a study of blood T cell repertoires in COVID-19. The repertoire was sequenced with immunoSEQ multiplex PCR; TCRdb's copy has only in-frame clones and lacks some. Of approximately 210,000 clones listed, approximately 90% were seen once; the top ten hold 4.4%. Sequences were obtained from peripheral blood. The receptors derive from a human donor in a cohort sampled during active COVID-19.

The V gene is TRBV5-1, the J gene TRBJ1-1; D is uncertain. Trimming stripped 0 bases from V and 1 base from J, with 7 bases between. Germline-derived CDR1 and CDR2 are SGHRS and YFSETQ. The CDR3 consists of 14 residues. The CDR3 protein is CASSLDIWNTEAFF. The CDR3 DNA reads TGCGCCAGCAGCTTGGACATCTGGAACACTGAAGCTTTCTTT.

The CDR3 DNA reads TGCGCCAGCAGCCAGGGGACAGCCAAAGAGACCCAGTACTTC. It specifies CASSQGTAKETQYF. The chain combines TRBV5-1 with TRBJ2-5, with TRBD1 identical over 7 bases. The germline V gene has CDR1 SGHRS and CDR2 YFSETQ. CDR3 size: 14 residues. Germline trimming cut 4 bases from V and 3 bases from J; bases unmatched to any gene: 6.

The chain combines TRBV19 with TRBJ2-7; 8 positions agree with TRBD1. The V gene's germline CDR1 is LNHDA and CDR2 SQIVND (reference sequence). V gave up 1 base and J gave up 5 bases; unmatched junction bases: 4. There are 14 residues in the CDR3. This CDR3 reads CASSIGQGRHEQYF. CDR3 DNA: TGTGCCAGTAGTATAGGACAGGGGAGGCACGAGCAGTACTTC.

This clone appeared a few times. The rearrangement uses TRBV7-9 and TRBJ1-2; 7 nucleotides align to TRBD1. This CDR3 comprises 14 residues. Germline trimming cut 6 bases from V and 8 bases from J; bases unmatched to any gene: 12. Germline loops: CDR1 SEHNR, CDR2 FQNEAQ (reference sequence). The CDR3 is CASRAGTGAWGYTF. In DNA, the CDR3 is TGTGCCAGCAGGGCCGGAACAGGGGCGTGGGGCTACACCTTC. Supplemented by reference TRBV7-9 and TRBJ1-2, the full variable domain reads DTGVSQNPRHKITKRGQNVTFRCDPISEHNRLYWYRQTLGQGPEFLTYFQNEAQLEKSRLLSDRFSAERPKGSFSTLEIQRTEQGDSAMYLCASRAGTGAWGYTFGSGTRLTVV.

The chain uses TRBV25-1 and TRBJ2-3; 15 bases align to TRBD2. V gave up 2 bases and J gave up 1 base; unmatched junction bases: 1. This CDR3 region has 17 residues. From germline, CDR1 is MGHDK and CDR2 SYGVNS. The CDR3 coding sequence is TGTGCCAGCAGTGAAGGACTAGCGGGGGGGCGCACAGATACGCAGTATTTT. This sequence encodes CASSEGLAGGRTDTQYF.

The V call is TRBV5-1, the J call TRBJ2-5; tentatively, D is TRBD2 (6 bases). Germline values: CDR1 SGHRS, CDR2 YFSETQ. With 1 base removed from V and 2 bases from J, the gap between germline ends came to 9 bases. This CDR3 has 14 residues. CDR3 in amino acids: CASSLRDLQETQYF. CDR3 in DNA: TGCGCCAGCAGCTTGAGGGACTTACAAGAGACCCAGTACTTC.

The gene calls are TRBV6-1 and TRBJ1-5; 8 nucleotides line up with TRBD1. Germline CDR1 MNHNS, CDR2 SASEGT. The junction had 8 bases not matched to a gene; V was cut back by 3 bases and J by 7 bases. The CDR3 loop spans 15 amino acids. This CDR3 reads CASSDAGQVSQPQHF. The CDR3 nucleotides read TGTGCCAGCAGTGATGCGGGACAGGTTTCGCAGCCCCAGCATTTT.

This chain connects TRBV6-5 to TRBJ2-7; possible D gene TRBD2, 6 bases. CDR1 MNHEY and CDR2 SVGAGI come from the germline V gene. V lost 5 bases and J lost 2, with 10 bases in between. The CDR3 sequence is 13 residues long. The CDR3 here is CASSTGVTYEQYF. The CDR3 nucleotides read TGTGCCAGCAGTACGGGGGTTACCTACGAGCAGTACTTC.

Here the CDR3 reads CASSLGGRGQSHLYGYTF. For the CDR3, the DNA is TGCGCCAGCAGCTTGGGGGGTCGTGGACAGTCGCATCTTTATGGCTACACCTTC. This chain joins TRBV5-1 and TRBJ1-2; TRBD1 might be the D (6 bases). The germline gives CDR1 SGHRS, CDR2 YFSETQ. V was shortened by 0 bases and J by 5 bases, with 23 bases between the two germline ends. There are 18 residues in the CDR3.

In this sample, this clone turned up once. This chain links TRBV7-8 with TRBJ2-1; D might be TRBD2 (5 bases). Trimming left V 3 bases short and J 10 bases short, with 10 bases between. CDR1 and CDR2 (germline): SGHVS, FQNEAQ. CDR3 length: 12 amino acids. The CDR3 DNA reads as TGTGCCAGCAGCTTCCGACTACTAGAGCAGTTCTTC. Translation: CASSFRLLEQFF.